This TCR beta chain was retrieved from a study of molecular identifiers for immune sequencing clone quantification (dated by TCRdb to the late 2010s). Looking at the study overall: For a replicate experiment, RNA from approximately 20,000 or 100,000 naive CD8 T cells was divided into five aliquots, and four of the five aliquots were sequenced. This methods study benchmarked molecular-identifier clustering-based TCR repertoire sequencing (MIDCIRS) and TCR RNA copy counting, using CD8 T cells to do so.

Broader findings and caveats from the paper: When barcode sub-clustering was left out, chimeric consensus sequences inflated TCR diversity, with chimeras reaching as high as 47%. Modeling gave roughly 2.9 recovered TCR RNA copies per cell versus 7.5 to 10 by digital PCR, implying about 30% capture efficiency. In CMV-specific effector cells, over 99% of molecules were held by clones above 20 RNA copies, whereas under 1% of molecules were held by such clones in naive cells. Highly expanded clone sizes could be underestimated if identical TCR molecules share a barcode. A single cell's worth of spiked-in Jurkat TCR RNA was reported detectable even among 850,000 to 1,000,000 naive CD8 T cells. Naive libraries contained spiked-in Jurkat TCR RNA (roughly ten copies' worth), which is not part of the donor repertoire.

This clonotype came up many times. Its binding antigen is unknown. No much larger clonotype is one base removed from it; base qualities were not supplied. The method was PCR. Sequenced using an Illumina HiSeq 4000. Preparation of bulk TCR libraries followed a previously described approach, with the TCR primers listed in Table S5. The Qiagen AllPrep DNA/RNA kit was used to purify total RNA. Before analysis, reads from multiple sequencing runs of one library were combined. In the source study's methods: Reads were retained only if their TCR constant sequence matched exactly, and those retained reads were trimmed to 150 nt and grouped according to their 12-nt molecular barcodes. Within each barcode group, reads were sub-clustered at a 15% Levenshtein threshold, and quality-weighted consensus sequences were built per RNA molecule. Non-functional sequences were excluded, and lower-count sequences lying one edit away from another sequence were also excluded. Based on a fit of two negative binomial distributions, barcode sub-clusters having less than 20% of the maximum read count were discarded. The public sequencing data were trimmed at Q25 with fastp and processed into clonotypes with MiXCR by TCRdb, which kept only in-frame beta chains. Each CDR3 protein gets just one entry, which takes the most common genes and DNA from the rows behind it. The V and J calls reflect TCRdb's pipeline rather than the authors' work. For this sample there are some 35,000 distinct CDR3 sequences; about 18% appear just once. Of the sample, about 1.2% falls within the top ten clones.

Libraries of naive CD8 T cells were built from around 20,000 to 990,000 sorted cells, with 10%, 30% or 50% of the purified RNA used. On a BD FACSAria II, naive CD8 T cells were FACS-sorted as CD8+CD4-CCR7+CD45RA+ and collected into RLT Plus buffer. To test detection sensitivity, Jurkat RNA equivalent to more than 9 TCR copies was spiked into samples of about 18,000-1,000,000 naive CD8 T cells. Enrichment of CD8 T cells was performed with RosetteSep CD8+ T Cell Enrichment Cocktail and Ficoll-Paque, after which ACK red cell lysis was carried out. The specimen was naive CD8+ T cells from blood, with Jurkat cell RNA spiked in. The intended sense of this specimen's cell subset or site label: FACS-sorted CD8+CD4-CCR7+CD45RA+ naive T cells. This TCR derives from a human donor in good health. Some libraries in this study had Jurkat cell RNA spiked in.

For the CDR3, the sequence is CASIAGVLDTQYF. The nucleotides read TGTGCCAGCATTGCGGGAGTTCTAGATACGCAGTATTTT. The chain is made from TRBV11-2 and TRBJ2-3, and 7 junctional nucleotides match TRBD2. The CDR3 starts with the cysteine, ends with the phenylalanine, and has 13 residues. Only CDR3 DNA is held: 39 bases, read in frame from base 1. The germline V gene supplies CDR1 SGHAT and CDR2 FQNNGV. The V end gives up 7 bases and the J end 5 bases, leaving 6 bases in the junction not matched to a gene.